This is a list of T cell receptor beta chains from one sample in a study of Tregs in tolerant kidney transplant recipients. Clones were read by immunoSEQ multiplex PCR, and TCRdb kept only the in-frame ones, dropping some. The sample shows about 56,000 clones, 65% to 85% of them seen only once. Input material: CD4+ T cells from blood. The receptor set was obtained from a human donor in good health. CDR3s include the opening cysteine and the closing phenylalanine or tryptophan. The order of the fields is V gene, D gene, clone size, J gene, CDR3 protein, CDR3 DNA. D genes are given only for firm matches. Expanded clones get a size class; other rows say once, few or many, or leave the size out.

V gene: TRBV9; D gene: NA; clone size: NA; J gene: TRBJ2-3; CDR3 protein: CASSVGGSTDTQYF; CDR3 DNA: TGTGCCAGCAGCGTAGGGGGGTCCACAGATACGCAGTATTTT
V gene: TRBV7-2; D gene: TRBD2; clone size: NA; J gene: TRBJ2-3; CDR3 protein: CASSLTSGGEQYF; CDR3 DNA: TGTGCCAGCAGCTTAACTAGCGGGGGGGAGCAGTATTTT
V gene: TRBV6-5; D gene: TRBD1; clone size: NA; J gene: TRBJ2-7; CDR3 protein: CARRPGTGEGEQYF; CDR3 DNA: TGTGCCCGCCGCCCAGGGACAGGGGAGGGCGAGCAGTACTTC
V gene: TRBV4-3; D gene: TRBD2; clone size: NA; J gene: TRBJ2-3; CDR3 protein: CASSPTLRLAPSTDTQYF; CDR3 DNA: TGCGCCAGCAGCCCAACCCTCAGACTAGCCCCAAGCACAGATACGCAGTATTTT
V gene: TRBV4-1; D gene: TRBD2; clone size: NA; J gene: TRBJ2-2; CDR3 protein: CASSQDSGRAKDGELFF; CDR3 DNA: TGCGCCAGCAGCCAGGATAGCGGGAGGGCCAAGGACGGGGAGCTGTTTTTT
V gene: TRBV2; D gene: NA; clone size: once; J gene: TRBJ2-5; CDR3 protein: CASGDSERGTPSETQYF; CDR3 DNA: TGTGCCAGCGGCGATAGCGAGAGAGGGACCCCGAGCGAGACCCAGTACTTC
V gene: TRBV5-6; D gene: NA; clone size: NA; J gene: TRBJ2-7; CDR3 protein: CASSPLLGKTYEQYF; CDR3 DNA: TGTGCCAGCAGCCCCCTCTTGGGGAAGACCTACGAGCAGTACTTC
V gene: TRBV7-2; D gene: NA; clone size: NA; J gene: TRBJ2-5; CDR3 protein: CASSSTVQETQYF; CDR3 DNA: TGTGCCAGCAGCTCCACAGTTCAAGAGACCCAGTACTTC
V gene: TRBV4-3; D gene: NA; clone size: NA; J gene: TRBJ2-3; CDR3 protein: CASSPRGGPDTQYF; CDR3 DNA: TGCGCCAGCAGCCCCAGAGGTGGCCCAGATACGCAGTATTTT
V gene: TRBV7-6; D gene: NA; clone size: NA; J gene: TRBJ2-5; CDR3 protein: CASSQRPRETQYF; CDR3 DNA: TGTGCCAGCAGCCAGCGGCCCCGAGAGACCCAGTACTTC
V gene: TRBV11-3; D gene: NA; clone size: NA; J gene: TRBJ2-4; CDR3 protein: CASSLEDRGARYF; CDR3 DNA: TGTGCCAGCAGCTTAGAGGATAGGGGGGCTCGGTACTTC
V gene: TRBV19; D gene: NA; clone size: NA; J gene: TRBJ2-3; CDR3 protein: CASSDPPGGEYTQYF; CDR3 DNA: TGTGCCAGTAGTGACCCGCCGGGGGGCGAGTATACGCAGTATTTT
V gene: TRBV7-9; D gene: TRBD2; clone size: NA; J gene: TRBJ2-3; CDR3 protein: CASSPGLAGGDTQYF; CDR3 DNA: TGTGCCAGCAGCCCGGGACTAGCGGGAGGAGATACGCAGTATTTT
V gene: TRBV4-3; D gene: NA; clone size: NA; J gene: TRBJ2-7; CDR3 protein: CASSQLQGMRVLEQYF; CDR3 DNA: TGCGCCAGCAGCCAACTACAGGGTATGAGGGTTCTCGAGCAGTACTTC
V gene: TRBV5-6; D gene: TRBD2; clone size: NA; J gene: TRBJ2-7; CDR3 protein: CASSWVGPSGIPSTQYF; CDR3 DNA: TGTGCCAGCAGCTGGGTGGGGCCTAGCGGGATTCCTTCCACGCAGTACTTC
V gene: TRBV11-2; D gene: TRBD1; clone size: NA; J gene: TRBJ1-1; CDR3 protein: CASSLVAGGSTEAFF; CDR3 DNA: TGTGCCAGCAGCTTAGTGGCAGGGGGAAGCACTGAAGCTTTCTTT
V gene: TRBV5-5; D gene: NA; clone size: NA; J gene: TRBJ2-7; CDR3 protein: CASSRTGLDEQYF; CDR3 DNA: TGTGCCAGCAGCCGGACGGGACTCGACGAGCAGTACTTC
V gene: TRBV30; D gene: TRBD2; clone size: NA; J gene: TRBJ2-1; CDR3 protein: CAWRTSGSRRGEQFF; CDR3 DNA: TGTGCCTGGAGGACTAGCGGGAGTCGGAGGGGTGAGCAGTTCTTC
V gene: TRBV5-4; D gene: TRBD2; clone size: once; J gene: TRBJ2-3; CDR3 protein: CASSPAGGTDTQYF; CDR3 DNA: TGTGCCAGCAGCCCAGCGGGGGGGACAGATACGCAGTATTTT
V gene: TRBV6-6; D gene: NA; clone size: NA; J gene: TRBJ1-3; CDR3 protein: CASSYGSEIGNTIYF; CDR3 DNA: TGTGCCAGCAGTTACGGCTCTGAAATTGGAAACACCATATATTTT
V gene: TRBV5-4; D gene: TRBD2; clone size: NA; J gene: TRBJ2-7; CDR3 protein: CASREGLAGEQYF; CDR3 DNA: TGTGCCAGCAGGGAAGGACTAGCTGGCGAGCAGTACTTC
V gene: TRBV6-4; D gene: NA; clone size: NA; J gene: TRBJ2-2; CDR3 protein: CASSESGESTGELFF; CDR3 DNA: TGTGCCAGCAGTGAGTCGGGGGAGAGCACCGGGGAGCTGTTTTTT
V gene: TRBV5-4; D gene: TRBD1; clone size: NA; J gene: TRBJ2-7; CDR3 protein: CASSSRDRADEQYF; CDR3 DNA: TGTGCCAGCAGCTCCCGGGACAGGGCAGACGAGCAGTACTTC
V gene: TRBV11-2; D gene: NA; clone size: NA; J gene: TRBJ1-6; CDR3 protein: CASSLFRDPNSPLHF; CDR3 DNA: TGTGCCAGCAGCTTATTCCGGGATCCCAATTCACCCCTCCACTTT
V gene: TRBV7-8; D gene: TRBD1; clone size: NA; J gene: TRBJ1-5; CDR3 protein: CASSAQGSNQPQHF; CDR3 DNA: TGTGCCAGCAGCGCACAGGGGAGCAATCAGCCCCAGCATTTT
V gene: TRBV4-1; D gene: NA; clone size: once; J gene: TRBJ1-1; CDR3 protein: CASSQGPLRQAEAFF; CDR3 DNA: TGCGCCAGCAGCCAAGGCCCCCTAAGGCAGGCTGAAGCTTTCTTT
V gene: TRBV25-1; D gene: NA; clone size: few; J gene: TRBJ1-1; CDR3 protein: CASSDYRNTEAFF; CDR3 DNA: TGTGCCAGCAGTGATTACAGGAACACTGAAGCTTTCTTT
V gene: TRBV7-9; D gene: NA; clone size: few; J gene: TRBJ1-1; CDR3 protein: CASSSLEGGGVAEAFF; CDR3 DNA: TGTGCCAGCAGCTCCCTCGAAGGAGGAGGAGTGGCTGAAGCTTTCTTT
V gene: TRBV2; D gene: NA; clone size: once; J gene: TRBJ1-3; CDR3 protein: CASSMTGTHGNTIYF; CDR3 DNA: TGTGCCAGCAGCATGACCGGGACCCACGGAAACACCATATATTTT
V gene: TRBV19; D gene: TRBD2; clone size: NA; J gene: TRBJ2-7; CDR3 protein: CASSEMGLAVLREQYF; CDR3 DNA: TGTGCCAGTAGTGAGATGGGACTAGCGGTTTTGCGCGAGCAGTACTTC
V gene: TRBV2; D gene: NA; clone size: NA; J gene: TRBJ1-4; CDR3 protein: CASRLDSTNEKLFF; CDR3 DNA: TGTGCCAGCAGACTGGACTCAACTAATGAAAAACTGTTTTTT
V gene: TRBV15; D gene: NA; clone size: NA; J gene: TRBJ2-7; CDR3 protein: CATSRDSGSYEQYF; CDR3 DNA: TGTGCCACCAGCAGAGATTCAGGTTCGTACGAGCAGTACTTC
V gene: TRBV7-9; D gene: TRBD1; clone size: NA; J gene: TRBJ1-1; CDR3 protein: CASSRQGGTEAFF; CDR3 DNA: TGTGCCAGCAGCCGACAGGGAGGCACTGAAGCTTTCTTT
V gene: TRBV28; D gene: NA; clone size: NA; J gene: TRBJ1-3; CDR3 protein: CASSGGLEGSRNTIYF; CDR3 DNA: TGTGCCAGCAGTGGGGGGTTGGAGGGGTCTCGAAACACCATATATTTT
V gene: TRBV6-1; D gene: NA; clone size: NA; J gene: TRBJ2-7; CDR3 protein: CASSEAGGVYEQYF; CDR3 DNA: TGTGCCAGCAGTGAAGCTGGTGGCGTCTACGAGCAGTACTTC
V gene: TRBV4-3; D gene: NA; clone size: NA; J gene: TRBJ1-2; CDR3 protein: CASSQATDNYGYTF; CDR3 DNA: TGCGCCAGCAGCCAAGCGACTGATAACTATGGCTACACCTTC
V gene: TRBV4-1; D gene: NA; clone size: NA; J gene: TRBJ1-1; CDR3 protein: CASSQDRTPNTEAFF; CDR3 DNA: TGCGCCAGCAGCCAAGACAGGACACCGAACACTGAAGCTTTCTTT
V gene: TRBV7-2; D gene: NA; clone size: NA; J gene: TRBJ1-5; CDR3 protein: CASSLDWGQPQHF; CDR3 DNA: TGTGCCAGCAGCTTAGATTGGGGTCAGCCCCAGCATTTT
V gene: TRBV11-2; D gene: TRBD1; clone size: NA; J gene: TRBJ2-1; CDR3 protein: CASSFRITGGRYNEQFF; CDR3 DNA: TGTGCCAGCAGCTTCCGGATTACAGGGGGCCGGTACAATGAGCAGTTCTTC
V gene: TRBV29-1; D gene: TRBD2; clone size: NA; J gene: TRBJ2-7; CDR3 protein: CSVEGLAGTLREQYF; CDR3 DNA: TGCAGCGTTGAAGGGCTAGCGGGGACCCTACGAGAGCAGTACTTC
V gene: TRBV6-6; D gene: TRBD1; clone size: NA; J gene: TRBJ2-7; CDR3 protein: CASRKGQGNVHEQYF; CDR3 DNA: TGTGCCAGCAGAAAGGGACAGGGGAATGTCCACGAGCAGTACTTC
V gene: TRBV6-6; D gene: NA; clone size: NA; J gene: TRBJ1-2; CDR3 protein: CASSTRTANYGYTF; CDR3 DNA: TGTGCCAGCAGTACTAGGACGGCAAACTATGGCTACACCTTC
V gene: TRBV5-1; D gene: NA; clone size: NA; J gene: TRBJ1-3; CDR3 protein: CASSLFSGNTIYF; CDR3 DNA: TGCGCCAGCAGCTTGTTCTCTGGAAACACCATATATTTT
V gene: TRBV4-1; D gene: NA; clone size: NA; J gene: TRBJ1-5; CDR3 protein: CASSRDQSLGQPQHF; CDR3 DNA: TGCGCCAGCAGCCGAGACCAGAGTCTGGGCCAGCCCCAGCATTTT